The 20 T cell receptor beta chains given below trace back to one sample, sequenced in a study of patients and donors after allogeneic stem cell transplantation. TCRdb used MiXCR to reprocess the RT-PCR reads, holding one entry per CDR3 protein. The profile shows some 160,000 distinct CDR3 sequences, nearly 25% of them singletons. The specimen was blood, either unsorted or a sorted T cell fraction (not recorded which). Source of these receptors: a human donor who was either an allogeneic HSCT recipient or a stem cell or donor lymphocyte infusion donor (not recorded which). It is not recorded whose cells these are; they may come from a transplant donor.

CDR3 loop: CASSPSEADTQYF. The DNA of the CDR3 is TGTGCCAGCAGCCCCTCCGAAGCAGATACGCAGTATTTT. The chain joins TRBV7-3 to TRBJ2-3; D uncertain. The length of the CDR3 is 13 residues. Germline V lookup: CDR1 SGHTA, CDR2 FQGTGA. V was cut by 5 bases and J by 4 bases, with 10 bases left in between.

The rearrangement links TRBV20-1 to TRBJ2-1; D gene uncertain. The ends were cut back, 6 bases at V and 4 bases at J, with 16 bases in the middle. Germline CDR1 is DFQATT and CDR2 is SNEGSKA (reference sequence). CDR3 size: 14 residues. The CDR3 DNA follows: TGCAGTGCCCCAGCCCGGCAGCTATACAATGAGCAGTTCTTC. This translates into CSAPARQLYNEQFF.

This clonotype was counted many times. The chain employs TRBV2 and TRBJ1-5, with TRBD1 matching over 7 bases. Germline lookup yields CDR1 SNHLY and CDR2 FYNNEI. This CDR3 contains 15 residues. V was pared by 5 bases and J by 6 bases, with 10 bases of the junction left unmatched. CDR3 in DNA: TGTGCCAGCAGTTCCCACCGGGACAGCTCTCAGCCCCAGCATTTT. This translates into CASSSHRDSSQPQHF.

A few counts support this clonotype. The chain employs TRBV7-8 and TRBJ1-1; maybe TRBD1 (5 bases). Germline values: CDR1 SGHVS, CDR2 FQNEAQ. CDR3 length equals 13 residues. The ends were cut back, 1 base at V and 4 bases at J, with 7 bases in the middle. The CDR3 region is CASSLEGFTEAFF. The CDR3 nucleotides are TGTGCCAGCAGCTTAGAGGGGTTCACTGAAGCTTTCTTT.

Regarding this clonotype: One junction end disagrees with the germline gene, perhaps due to a read error. The chain carries TRBV5-6 and TRBJ2-1, with TRBD2 matching 7 bases. The germline V gene encodes CDR1 SGHDT and CDR2 YYEEEE. CDR3 length equals 14 residues. CDR3: CASSLGLDYNEKFF. The CDR3 nucleotides read TGTGCCAGCAGCTTAGGACTAGACTACAATGAGAAGTTCTTC.

This clonotype has a count of ten or more. The V call is TRBV10-3, the J call TRBJ1-1; maybe TRBD1 (5 bases). Trimming pared 7 bases from V and 4 bases from J, leaving 13 bases between. The CDR3 consists of 13 residues. Per germline, CDR1 ENHRY and CDR2 SYGVKD. The CDR3 region is CAIIDRQGTEAFF. Here the CDR3 DNA reads TGTGCCATCATAGATCGGCAGGGCACTGAAGCTTTCTTT.

The chain couples TRBV27 to TRBJ2-4, with D perhaps TRBD2 (7 bases). The CDR3 sequence is 17 residues long. Per the germline V gene, CDR1 is MNHEY and CDR2 is SMNVEV (reference sequence). Trimming took off 3 bases at V and 2 bases at J, with 17 bases between the two ends. CDR3 loop: CASSFGGPGGTKNIQYF. CDR3 in DNA: TGTGCCAGCAGTTTTGGGGGCCCGGGGGGTACCAAAAACATTCAGTACTTC.

V is TRBV5-1 and J is TRBJ2-7, with 7 bases matching TRBD1. The CDR3 spans 15 residues. Trimming cost V 4 bases and J 4 bases; bases outside gene matches: 11. CDR1 and CDR2 from the germline V gene are SGHRS and YFSETQ. This chain's CDR3 is CASSRYRGERYEQYF. As DNA, the CDR3 is TGCGCCAGCAGCCGCTACAGGGGTGAAAGATACGAGCAGTACTTC.

This rearrangement joins TRBV7-8 to TRBJ1-6; 8 bases line up with TRBD1. The CDR3 loop spans 14 amino acids. Germline V CDR1 and CDR2: SGHVS, FQNEAQ. The junction had 8 bases not matched to a gene; V was cut back by 7 bases and J by 9 bases. CDR3: CASTMGQEVSPLHF. The DNA of the CDR3 is TGTGCCAGCACTATGGGACAGGAGGTTTCACCCCTCCACTTT.

V is TRBV7-9 and J is TRBJ2-5, with 7 bases identical to TRBD2. This CDR3 spans 16 amino acids. Germline CDR1 SEHNR, CDR2 FQNEAQ (reference sequence). The J segment lost 1 base and the V segment lost 4 bases, leaving 9 bases of the junction unmatched. The CDR3 reads CASSSSSSGIQETQYF. CDR3 DNA: TGTGCCAGCAGCTCAAGTTCGAGCGGGATCCAAGAGACCCAGTACTTC.

This clonotype was recorded many times. The rearrangement uses TRBV6-2 or TRBV6-3 and TRBJ1-1; perhaps TRBD1 as D (6 bases). This CDR3 contains 16 residues. Germline V CDR1 and CDR2: MNHEY, SVGEGT. Trimming shortened V by 2 bases and J by 1 base, and 14 bases separated the two germline ends. The CDR3 spells CASSYGVGTRNTEAFF. CDR3 bases: TGTGCCAGCAGTTACGGGGTGGGGACACGGAACACTGAAGCTTTCTTT.

V is TRBV21-1 and J is TRBJ2-1. TRBV21-1 is a pseudogene. The CDR3 consists of 14 residues. This CDR3 reads CASSKPSGVHEQFF. CDR3 DNA sequence: TGTGCCAGCAGCAAACCGTCTGGCGTCCATGAGCAGTTCTTC.

This clonotype was detected a few times. The chain has TRBV29-1 and TRBJ2-7, with TRBD1 as a possible D gene (6 bases). The ends were cut back, 4 bases at V and 0 bases at J, with 13 bases in the middle. The CDR3 contains 14 residues. Germline V gene lookup returns CDR1 SQVTM and CDR2 ANQGSEA. CDR3 sequence reads: CSVVLQGISYEQYF. The CDR3 coding sequence is TGCAGCGTTGTTTTACAGGGAATCTCCTACGAGCAGTACTTC.

The chain employs TRBV20-1 and TRBJ2-7; D may correspond to TRBD1 or TRBD2 (6 bases each). The CDR3 covers 13 residues. V was pared by 7 bases and J by 3 bases, with 16 bases between. CDR1 is DFQATT, CDR2 SNEGSKA, per germline (reference sequence). CDR3 sequence reads: CSVGRRGDYEQYF. CDR3 nucleotides: TGCAGTGTTGGGCGAAGGGGGGACTACGAGCAGTACTTC.

The J gene is TRBJ1-5, the V gene TRBV12-3 or TRBV12-4, with 8 bases identical to TRBD1. V lost 5 bases, J lost 5 bases, and 8 bases stayed unmatched. CDR3 size: 15 residues. CDR3 protein: CASSPGTGKHQPQHF. CDR3 bases: TGTGCCAGCAGTCCCGGGACAGGCAAGCATCAGCCCCAGCATTTT.

The rearrangement links TRBV5-1 to TRBJ2-1, with 14 bases fitting TRBD2. The CDR3 runs 15 residues. J lost 7 bases, V lost 4 bases, and 4 bases had no gene match. Germline CDR1 SGHRS, CDR2 YFSETQ. CDR3 nucleotide sequence: TGCGCCAGCAGCACCGGACTAGCGGGAGGTAATGAGCAGTTCTTC. Amino acid sequence: CASSTGLAGGNEQFF. The variable domain in full, completed from reference TRBV5-1 and TRBJ2-1, reads KAGVTQTPRYLIKTRGQQVTLSCSPISGHRSVSWYQQTPGQGLQFLFEYFSETQRNKGNFPGRFSGRQFSNSRSEMNVSTLELGDSALYLCASSTGLAGGNEQFFGPGTRLTVL.

This clonotype has a handful of counts. The rearrangement links TRBV18 to TRBJ1-1; D gene uncertain. Germline CDR1 is KGHSH and CDR2 is LQKENI. CDR3 length: 16 residues. The V and J ends lost 4 bases and 3 bases respectively, with 18 bases between them. The CDR3 reads CASSLTTDLSYTEAFF. DNA for the CDR3: TGTGCCAGCTCACTGACTACAGACTTATCTTACACTGAAGCTTTCTTT.

V usage is TRBV12-3 or TRBV12-4 and J usage is TRBJ2-6; perhaps D is TRBD1 or TRBD2 (6 bases each). V was shortened by 6 bases and J by 8 bases, with 20 bases between the two germline ends. This CDR3 comprises 16 residues. The CDR3 loop reads CASRDGGTSGSNVLTF. Here the CDR3 DNA reads TGTGCCAGCAGGGATGGGGGGACATCAGGGTCCAACGTCCTGACTTTC.

This clonotype was seen only a few times. V and J are TRBV24-1 and TRBJ2-7, with 9 bases lining up with TRBD2. Germline V gene data show CDR1 as KGHDR and CDR2 as SFDVKD. J was trimmed by 4 bases and V by 0 bases; bases with no gene match: 6. The length of the CDR3 is 16 residues. The CDR3 DNA reads as TGTGCCACCAGTGATTTGGGGGCTAGCGGGAATTACGAGCAGTACTTC. It encodes CATSDLGASGNYEQYF.

This clonotype has a handful of counts. The V gene is TRBV21-1, the J gene TRBJ1-2. TRBV21-1 is given as a pseudogene. The CDR3 extends over 15 amino acids. CDR3 region: CASILLELANYGYTF. Here the CDR3 DNA reads TGTGCCAGCATCTTACTCGAGTTAGCAAACTATGGCTACACCTTC.